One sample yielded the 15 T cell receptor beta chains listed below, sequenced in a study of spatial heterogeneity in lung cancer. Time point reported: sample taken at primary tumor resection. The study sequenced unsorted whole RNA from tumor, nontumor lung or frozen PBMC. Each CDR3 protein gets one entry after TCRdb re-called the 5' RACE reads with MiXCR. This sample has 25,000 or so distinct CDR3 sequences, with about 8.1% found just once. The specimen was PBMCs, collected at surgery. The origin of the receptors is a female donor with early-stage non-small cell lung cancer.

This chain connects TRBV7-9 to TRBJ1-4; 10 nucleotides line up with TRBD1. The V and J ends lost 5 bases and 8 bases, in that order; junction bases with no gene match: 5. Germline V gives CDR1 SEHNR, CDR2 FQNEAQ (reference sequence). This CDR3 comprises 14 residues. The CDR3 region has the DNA TGTGCCAGCAGCCGGACAGGGGGGAGGGAAAAACTGTTTTTT. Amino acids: CASSRTGGREKLFF.

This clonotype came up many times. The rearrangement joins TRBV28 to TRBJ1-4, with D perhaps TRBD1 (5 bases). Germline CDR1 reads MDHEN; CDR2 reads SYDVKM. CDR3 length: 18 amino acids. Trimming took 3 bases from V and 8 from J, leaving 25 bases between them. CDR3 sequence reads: CASSFTRLTGLRREKLFF. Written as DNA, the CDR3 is TGTGCCAGCAGTTTCACTCGCCTAACAGGCCTCCGAAGGGAAAAACTGTTTTTT.

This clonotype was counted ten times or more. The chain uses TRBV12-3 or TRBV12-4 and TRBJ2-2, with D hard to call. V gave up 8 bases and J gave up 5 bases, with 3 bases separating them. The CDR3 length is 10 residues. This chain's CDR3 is CASSTGELFF. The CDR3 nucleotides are TGTGCCAGCTCGACCGGGGAGCTGTTTTTT.

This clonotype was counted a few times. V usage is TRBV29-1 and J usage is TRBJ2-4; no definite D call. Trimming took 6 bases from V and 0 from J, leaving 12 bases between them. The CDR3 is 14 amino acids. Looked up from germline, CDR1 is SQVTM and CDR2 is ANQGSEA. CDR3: CSVEFTEAKNIQYF. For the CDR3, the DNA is TGCAGCGTAGAATTTACCGAAGCCAAAAACATTCAGTACTTC.

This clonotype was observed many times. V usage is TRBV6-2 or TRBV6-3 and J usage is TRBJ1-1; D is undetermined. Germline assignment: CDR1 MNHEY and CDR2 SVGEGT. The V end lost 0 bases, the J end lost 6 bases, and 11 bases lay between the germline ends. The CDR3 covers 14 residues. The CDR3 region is CASSYSTEGAEAFF. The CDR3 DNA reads TGTGCCAGCAGTTACTCTACCGAGGGCGCTGAAGCTTTCTTT.

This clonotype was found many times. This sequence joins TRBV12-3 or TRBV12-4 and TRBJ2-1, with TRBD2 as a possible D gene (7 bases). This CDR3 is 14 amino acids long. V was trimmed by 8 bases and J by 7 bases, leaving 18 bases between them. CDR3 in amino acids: CASRGAYGGNEQFF. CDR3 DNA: TGTGCCAGCCGGGGGGCCTATGGTGGGAATGAGCAGTTCTTC.

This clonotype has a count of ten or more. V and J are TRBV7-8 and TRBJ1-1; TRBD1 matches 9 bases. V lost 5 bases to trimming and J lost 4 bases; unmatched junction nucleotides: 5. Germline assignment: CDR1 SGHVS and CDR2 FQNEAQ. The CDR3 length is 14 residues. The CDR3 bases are TGTGCCAGCAGCATGACAGGGGGTCGCACTGAAGCTTTCTTT. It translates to CASSMTGGRTEAFF. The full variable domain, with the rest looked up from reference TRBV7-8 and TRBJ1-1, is GAGVSQSPRYKVAKRGQDVALRCDPISGHVSLFWYQQALGQGPEFLTYFQNEAQLDKSGLPSDRFFAERPEGSVSTLKIQRTQQEDSAVYLCASSMTGGRTEAFFGQGTRLTVV.

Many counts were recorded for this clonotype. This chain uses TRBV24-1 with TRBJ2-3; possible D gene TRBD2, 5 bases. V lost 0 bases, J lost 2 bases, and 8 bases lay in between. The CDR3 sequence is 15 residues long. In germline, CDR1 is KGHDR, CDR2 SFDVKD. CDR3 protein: CATSDLKEDTDTQYF. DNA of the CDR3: TGTGCCACCAGTGATTTGAAGGAGGACACAGATACGCAGTATTTT.

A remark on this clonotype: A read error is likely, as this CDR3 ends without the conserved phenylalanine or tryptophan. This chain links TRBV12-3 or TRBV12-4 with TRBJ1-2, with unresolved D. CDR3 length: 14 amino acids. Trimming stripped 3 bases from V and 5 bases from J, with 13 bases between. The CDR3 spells CASSLGSLFYGYTL. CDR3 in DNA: TGTGCCAGCAGTTTGGGGTCCCTTTTTTATGGCTACACCCTC.

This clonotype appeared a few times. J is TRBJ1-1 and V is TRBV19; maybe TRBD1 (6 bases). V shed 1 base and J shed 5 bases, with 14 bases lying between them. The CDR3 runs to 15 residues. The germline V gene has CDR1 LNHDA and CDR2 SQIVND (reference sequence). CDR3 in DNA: TGTGCCAGTAGTATAGGGCGGGGGCCAAGGACTGAAGCTTTCTTT. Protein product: CASSIGRGPRTEAFF. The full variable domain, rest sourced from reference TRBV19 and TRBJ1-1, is DGGITQSPKYLFRKEGQNVTLSCEQNLNHDAMYWYRQDPGQGLRLIYYSQIVNDFQKGDIAEGYSVSREKKESFPLTVTSAQKNPTAFYLCASSIGRGPRTEAFFGQGTRLTVV.

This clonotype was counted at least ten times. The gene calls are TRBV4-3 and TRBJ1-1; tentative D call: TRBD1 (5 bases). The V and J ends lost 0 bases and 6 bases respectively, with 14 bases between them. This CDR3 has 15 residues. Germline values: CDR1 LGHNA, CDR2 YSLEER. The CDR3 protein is CASSQEVWRGAEAFF. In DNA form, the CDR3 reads TGCGCCAGCAGCCAAGAGGTCTGGAGGGGAGCTGAAGCTTTCTTT.

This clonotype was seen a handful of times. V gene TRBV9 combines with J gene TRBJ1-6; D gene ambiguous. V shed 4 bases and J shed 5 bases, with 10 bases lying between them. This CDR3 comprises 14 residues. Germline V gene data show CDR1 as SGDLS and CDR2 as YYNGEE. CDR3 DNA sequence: TGTGCCAGCAGCATCGGGAGGGATAATTCACCCCTCCACTTT. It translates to CASSIGRDNSPLHF. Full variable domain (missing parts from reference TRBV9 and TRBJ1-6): DSGVTQTPKHLITATGQRVTLRCSPRSGDLSVYWYQQSLDQGLQFLIQYYNGEERAKGNILERFSAQQFPDLHSELNLSSLELGDSALYFCASSIGRDNSPLHFGNGTRLTVT.

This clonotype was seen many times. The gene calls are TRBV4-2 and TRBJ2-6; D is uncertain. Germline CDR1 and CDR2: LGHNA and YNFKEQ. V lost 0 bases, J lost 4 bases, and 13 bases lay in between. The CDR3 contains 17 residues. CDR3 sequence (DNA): TGTGCCAGCAGCCAAGATGTTTCCCTTTGGGGGGCCAACGTCCTGACTTTC. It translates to CASSQDVSLWGANVLTF.

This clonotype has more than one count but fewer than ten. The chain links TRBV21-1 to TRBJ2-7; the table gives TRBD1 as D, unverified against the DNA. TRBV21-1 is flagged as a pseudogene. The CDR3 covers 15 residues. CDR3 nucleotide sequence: TGTGCCAGCAGCCAGGACAGGTCGAGCTCCTACGAGCAGTACTTC. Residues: CASSQDRSSSYEQYF.

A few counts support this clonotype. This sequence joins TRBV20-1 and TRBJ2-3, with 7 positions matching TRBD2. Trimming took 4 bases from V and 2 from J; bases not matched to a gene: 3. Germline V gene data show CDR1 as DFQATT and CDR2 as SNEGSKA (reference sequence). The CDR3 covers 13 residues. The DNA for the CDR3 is TGCAGTGCTACAGCGGGAAACACAGATACGCAGTATTTT. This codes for CSATAGNTDTQYF.